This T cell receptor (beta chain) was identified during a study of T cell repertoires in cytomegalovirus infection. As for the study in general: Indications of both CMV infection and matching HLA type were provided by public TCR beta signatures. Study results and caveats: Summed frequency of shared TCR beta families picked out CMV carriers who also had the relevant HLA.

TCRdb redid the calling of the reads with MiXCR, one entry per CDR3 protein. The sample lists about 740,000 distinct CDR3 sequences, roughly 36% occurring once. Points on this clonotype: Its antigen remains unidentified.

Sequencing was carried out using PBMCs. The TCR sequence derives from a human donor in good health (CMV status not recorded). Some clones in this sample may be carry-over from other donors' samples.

The CDR3 sequence is CASSVGSYNSPLHF. In DNA form, the CDR3 reads TGTGCCAGCAGTGTAGGATCCTATAATTCACCCCTCCACTTT. This sequence joins TRBV7-2 and TRBJ1-6; D not certain. Deletions cut 6 bases from V and 1 base from J, with 7 bases between. Germline V lookup: CDR1 SGHTA, CDR2 FQGNSA. The CDR3 contains 14 residues.